This T cell receptor (beta chain) was retrieved from a study of beta chain features in type 1 diabetes (dated by TCRdb to 2016 to 2018). Some background on the complete study: Patients and healthy donors did not differ in mean age, gender distribution, total cell number or subset yield. A total of about 100,000,000 sorted cells were examined across all samples, and RNA yield correlated strongly with the number of cells per subset. Whereas all 28 donors provided naive and central memory subsets, regulatory and stem cell-like memory subsets were isolated from just 8 patients and roughly 8 healthy donors. In the study, TCRB repertoires of sorted circulating CD4+ T cell subsets from recently diagnosed type 1 diabetes patients were compared with those of matched healthy donors.

V lost 4 bases and J lost 4 bases, and the count of bases not matched to a germline gene is 11. Looking up the germline V gene (reference sequence) yields CDR1 SGHNT and CDR2 YYREEE. Measured from the cysteine to the phenylalanine, the CDR3 is 16 residues long. Only the CDR3 part of the read is kept: 48 bases, read in frame from the first base. All of the isolated RNA was reverse transcribed with the High Capacity cDNA Reverse Transcription Kit, so expressed TCRB transcripts were sequenced. Deep immunoSEQ sequencing was performed on naive, central memory and regulatory T cell samples, with an average of roughly 3.5 million total reads per sample. After sorted cells were lysed in RLT buffer, RNA was extracted with DNase-treated RNeasy Micro or Mini kits, with the choice depending on cell number. Each cell subset was processed on its own to prevent cross-contamination, while patient and healthy donor samples were processed together. The immunoSEQ multiplex PCR was used to amplify TCRB sequences from cDNA, generating 87-bp fragments that spanned the CDR3 region. Sequencing of the amplicons was performed on the Illumina HiSeq platform. In the original analysis: Synthetic template baselines were used to correct PCR bias computationally, reads within Hamming distance 2 were collapsed, and singletons that could not be merged were discarded. By aligning reads against IMGT, V, D and J genes, CDR3 length, and insertions or deletions at six rearrangement sites were assigned. Within each subset, clonotype counts were normalized to the number of sorted cells before true diversity and Gini coefficients were calculated with the tcR R package. The overlap coefficient, calculated on TCRB nucleotide sequences, was used to quantify repertoire sharing. The table was pulled from immuneACCESS by TCRdb, which kept in-frame rearrangements only. Such tables lose some clones; where checked, under half of the loss comes from unresolved V genes, and the rest has no known cause. V and J calls and clone size come straight from that table; D and trimming were deduced from the DNA. The sample records around 180,000 clones, 6% to 9% of which are singletons. The ten most abundant clones make up roughly 0.5% of the sample.

In this sample, this clone turned up a few times. Its antigen remains unidentified. No qualities accompany the bases; no much larger clone lies one base away. Each donor gave one peripheral blood draw, averaging approximately 120 mL, which was collected into heparinised tubes. A BD FACSAria II and a panel including CD45RO, CCR7, CD25, CD127, CD95 and CD27 were used to sort naive, central memory, regulatory and stem cell-like memory CD4+ T cells. A purity above 98% was achieved for all sorted populations. PBMCs were separated immediately by Lymphoprep density gradient centrifugation and were stained directly, without being cultured. Samples were stained and sorted in pairs, with one healthy donor and one patient per experiment, so that batch effects were minimized. Results and caveats for the whole study, not just this receptor: Naive, central memory and regulatory TCRB repertoires appeared to be more similar among patients than among healthy donors. In all four CD4+ subsets, TCRB CDR3 length was moderately but significantly shorter in type 1 diabetes patients. PCR might favor shorter templates, but patient and control samples were amplified and corrected together, so any skew would affect both groups equally. At VDJ recombination sites, type 1 diabetes patients had fewer insertions and more deleted nucleotides, which implies abnormalities in thymic rearrangement. Because small numbers of individuals were included in the HLA sub-analyses, any influence of HLA type on TCRB rearrangement was left unresolved. Because cDNA rather than genomic DNA was sequenced, highly expressing activated cells could have been over-represented, although no difference in activation and CD3 levels was found between groups.

The TCR originated in a man between 18 and 29 years old with type 1 diabetes. Sequences were obtained from central memory CD4+ T cells from blood. The V gene is TRBV5-4 and the J gene is TRBJ2-1, and 7 bases in between align with TRBD2. The nucleotide sequence is TGTGCCAGCAGCCCCGGGGGGACGGCGAGGTACAATGAGCAGTTCTTC. This sequence encodes CASSPGGTARYNEQFF.